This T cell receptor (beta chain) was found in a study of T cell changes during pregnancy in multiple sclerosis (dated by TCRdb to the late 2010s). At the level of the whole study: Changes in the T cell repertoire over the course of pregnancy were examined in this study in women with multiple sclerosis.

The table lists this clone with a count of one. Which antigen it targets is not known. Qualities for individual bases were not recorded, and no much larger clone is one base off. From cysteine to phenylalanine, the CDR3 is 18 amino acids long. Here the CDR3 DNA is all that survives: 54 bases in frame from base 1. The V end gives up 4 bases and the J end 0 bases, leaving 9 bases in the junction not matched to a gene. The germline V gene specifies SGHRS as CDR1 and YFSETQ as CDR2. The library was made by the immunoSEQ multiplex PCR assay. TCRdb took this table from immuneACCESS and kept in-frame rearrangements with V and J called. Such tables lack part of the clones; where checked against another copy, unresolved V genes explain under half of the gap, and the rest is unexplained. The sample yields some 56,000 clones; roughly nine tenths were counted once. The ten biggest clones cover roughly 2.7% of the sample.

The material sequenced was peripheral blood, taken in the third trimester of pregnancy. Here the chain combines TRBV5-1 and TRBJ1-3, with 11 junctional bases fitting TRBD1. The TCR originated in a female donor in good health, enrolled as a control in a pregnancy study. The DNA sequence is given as TGCGCCAGCAGCCGGGGACAGGGGGTACACATCTCTGGAAACACCATATATTTT. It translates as CASSRGQGVHISGNTIYF.